Listed here are 25 T cell receptor beta chains from one sample, sequenced in a study of monozygotic twins with inflammatory bowel disease (dated by TCRdb to between 2018 and 2021). Library construction relied on 5' RACE. Instrument used: Illumina HiSeq 2500. After TCRdb reprocessed the reads, each CDR3 protein sequence was kept as one row, without DNA. The sample's records list approximately 100,000 distinct CDR3 sequences. The ten largest clones capture over 10% of the sample. The material sequenced was blood. These receptors were taken from a human donor with ulcerative colitis or Crohn's disease, or a healthy co-twin of an affected twin (not recorded which).

The CDR3 sequence: CASSLGQRPGANVLTF. The rearrangement uses TRBV5-1 and TRBJ2-6. In germline, CDR1 is SGHRS, CDR2 YFSETQ. The CDR3 extends over 16 amino acids.

The chain has TRBV5-1 and TRBJ2-1. CDR3 size: 15 residues. Germline V gene sequence: CDR1 SGHRS, CDR2 YFSETQ. CDR3 residues: CASSLWADSYNEQFF.

The chain employs TRBV3-1 and TRBJ1-1. CDR1 and CDR2 (germline): LGHDT, YNNKEL (reference sequence). The CDR3 loop spans 13 amino acids. CDR3 residues: CASSQDGSTEAFF.

The V call is TRBV24-1, the J call TRBJ2-7; TCRdb gives TRBD2 as the D gene, but with no DNA this cannot be confirmed. The length of the CDR3 is 15 residues. The germline CDR1 and CDR2 sequences are KGHDR and SFDVKD. The CDR3 is CATSSTSGIGDEQYF.

This chain connects TRBV20-1 to TRBJ2-7; without DNA, the TCRdb call of TRBD2 cannot be checked. CDR3 length: 13 amino acids. Germline assignment: CDR1 DFQATT and CDR2 SNEGSKA (reference sequence). The CDR3 loop is CSASDGRVYEQYF.

The rearrangement joins TRBV7-9 to TRBJ2-4; the D call of TRBD1 rests on TCRdb alone, since no DNA is present to check it. Germline CDR1 reads SEHNR; CDR2 reads FQNEAQ (reference sequence). There are 16 residues in the CDR3. CDR3: CASSLEGAVVKNIQYF.

This chain joins TRBV20-1 and TRBJ2-3; TCRdb gives TRBD2 as the D gene, but with no DNA this cannot be confirmed. CDR1 and CDR2 (germline): DFQATT, SNEGSKA (reference sequence). This CDR3 comprises 13 residues. The chain's CDR3 is CSARLAGADTQYF.

This rearrangement joins TRBV18 to TRBJ2-7. Germline assignment: CDR1 KGHSH and CDR2 LQKENI. The CDR3 loop spans 14 amino acids. CDR3 sequence: CASSPVVAGHEQYF. Full variable domain (missing parts from reference TRBV18 and TRBJ2-7): NAGVMQNPRHLVRRRGQEARLRCSPMKGHSHVYWYRQLPEEGLKFMVYLQKENIIDESGMPKERFSAEFPKEGPSILRIQQVVRGDSAAYFCASSPVVAGHEQYFGPGTRLTVT.

This chain links TRBV5-1 with TRBJ2-1; TCRdb selects TRBD2, and the lack of DNA leaves this call unchecked. The germline V gene has CDR1 SGHRS and CDR2 YFSETQ. This CDR3 has 14 amino acids. The CDR3 sequence: CASSLGLENNEQFF.

The V call is TRBV5-1, the J call TRBJ2-1; without DNA, the TCRdb call of TRBD1 cannot be checked. CDR1 and CDR2 (germline): SGHRS, YFSETQ. CDR3 length: 14 residues. The CDR3 loop is CASSLVGAGNEQFF. Variable domain in full (rest from reference TRBV5-1 and TRBJ2-1): KAGVTQTPRYLIKTRGQQVTLSCSPISGHRSVSWYQQTPGQGLQFLFEYFSETQRNKGNFPGRFSGRQFSNSRSEMNVSTLELGDSALYLCASSLVGAGNEQFFGPGTRLTVL.

The V gene is TRBV5-1, the J gene TRBJ1-4; without DNA, the TCRdb call of TRBD1 cannot be checked. Germline V lookup: CDR1 SGHRS, CDR2 YFSETQ. The CDR3 totals 14 residues. CDR3: CASSVTGEREKLFF.

The chain employs TRBV5-4 and TRBJ1-5. The CDR3 covers 14 residues. Looked up from germline, CDR1 is SGHNT and CDR2 is YYREEE (reference sequence). This CDR3 is CASSIGQGPQPQHF.

V is TRBV2 and J is TRBJ1-2; TCRdb's D call of TRBD1 is untestable without DNA. The length of the CDR3 is 15 residues. Germline V gene lookup returns CDR1 SNHLY and CDR2 FYNNEI. CDR3 sequence reads: CASSLTGTKNYGYTF.

This sequence joins TRBV5-1 and TRBJ2-1; lacking DNA, the TRBD1 call made by TCRdb goes unchecked. The CDR3 has 16 amino acids. In germline, CDR1 is SGHRS, CDR2 YFSETQ. CDR3 in amino acids: CASSLDTGTGHNEQFF.

The rearrangement links TRBV5-1 to TRBJ1-5; TCRdb picks TRBD1, but there is no DNA to check that call. The germline gives CDR1 SGHRS, CDR2 YFSETQ. The CDR3 contains 14 residues. The CDR3 region is CASSLGQGAEPQHF.

The chain combines TRBV6-1 with TRBJ1-1; TCRdb proposes TRBD1, but this gene call is untestable without DNA. Germline V lookup: CDR1 MNHNS, CDR2 SASEGT. This CDR3 comprises 15 residues. The CDR3 sequence is CASSEHHRRQGHAFF.

The chain is built from TRBV12-3 or TRBV12-4 and TRBJ1-1. CDR3 length: 13 amino acids. This CDR3 is CASSLGPNTEAFF.

This chain joins TRBV20-1 and TRBJ1-6. CDR1 and CDR2 (germline): DFQATT, SNEGSKA (reference sequence). This CDR3 contains 14 residues. CDR3 sequence reads: CSAGGRIADSPLHF.

Here the CDR3 reads CASSVGQGTTNYGYTF. The gene calls are TRBV5-1 and TRBJ1-2; the TCRdb D gene call, TRBD1, has no DNA to confirm it. Germline V lookup: CDR1 SGHRS, CDR2 YFSETQ. The CDR3 has 16 residues.

This chain uses TRBV20-1 with TRBJ2-1; there is no DNA to check the TCRdb D call of TRBD1. Looked up from germline, CDR1 is DFQATT and CDR2 is SNEGSKA (reference sequence). This CDR3 comprises 16 residues. The CDR3 protein is CSAPTWTGEGYNEQFF.

This chain connects TRBV6-5 to TRBJ2-5; no DNA is available, so the TRBD1 call from TCRdb remains unchecked. CDR1 and CDR2 (germline): MNHEY, SVGAGI. This CDR3 spans 14 amino acids. CDR3 residues: CASSYAGTEETQYF.

The J gene is TRBJ1-6, the V gene TRBV7-9; TCRdb names TRBD1, which stays unverified in the absence of DNA. Germline assignment: CDR1 SEHNR and CDR2 FQNEAQ (reference sequence). The CDR3 length is 17 residues. The CDR3 reads CASSFVTASSYNSPLHF.

The V call is TRBV27, the J call TRBJ2-4; TCRdb designates TRBD2, a call that cannot be tested without DNA. CDR1 and CDR2 from the germline V gene are MNHEY and SMNVEV (reference sequence). The CDR3 consists of 12 residues. The chain's CDR3 is CASSPARDIQYF.

This chain connects TRBV5-1 to TRBJ2-2; TCRdb selects TRBD2, and the lack of DNA leaves this call unchecked. Germline-derived CDR1 and CDR2 are SGHRS and YFSETQ. The CDR3 length is 17 residues. CDR3 amino acids: CASSPTSGGTYTGELFF.

This rearrangement joins TRBV10-3 to TRBJ2-7; the TRBD2 assignment by TCRdb is unverifiable without DNA. This CDR3 is 14 amino acids long. CDR1 is ENHRY, CDR2 SYGVKD, per germline. The CDR3: CAISASGTSYEQYF.